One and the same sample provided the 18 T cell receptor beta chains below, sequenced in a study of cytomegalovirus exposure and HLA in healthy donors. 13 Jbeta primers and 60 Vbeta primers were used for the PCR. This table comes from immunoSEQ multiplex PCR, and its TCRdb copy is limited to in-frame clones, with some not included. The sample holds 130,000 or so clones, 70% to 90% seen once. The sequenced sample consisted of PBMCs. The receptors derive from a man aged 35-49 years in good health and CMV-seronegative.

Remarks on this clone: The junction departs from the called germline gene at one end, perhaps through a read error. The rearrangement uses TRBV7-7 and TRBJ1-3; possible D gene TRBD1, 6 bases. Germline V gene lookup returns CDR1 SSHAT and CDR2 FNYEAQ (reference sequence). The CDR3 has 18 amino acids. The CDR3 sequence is CASSLDSKGVSLVDTIYF. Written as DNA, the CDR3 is TGTGCTAGCAGCTTAGATAGTAAGGGGGTTTCGTTAGTTGACACCATATATTTT.

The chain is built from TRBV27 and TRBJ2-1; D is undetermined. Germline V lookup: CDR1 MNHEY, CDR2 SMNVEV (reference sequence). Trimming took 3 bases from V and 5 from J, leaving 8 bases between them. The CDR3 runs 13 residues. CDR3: CASSLGQNNEQFF. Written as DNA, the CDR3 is TGTGCCAGCAGTTTGGGCCAGAACAATGAGCAGTTCTTC.

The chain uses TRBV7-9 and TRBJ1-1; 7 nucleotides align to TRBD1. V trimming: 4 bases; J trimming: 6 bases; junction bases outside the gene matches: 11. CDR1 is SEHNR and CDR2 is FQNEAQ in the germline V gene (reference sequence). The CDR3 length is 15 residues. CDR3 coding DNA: TGTGCCAGCAGCTCTGGTCGACAGGGAGGAGCTGAAGCTTTCTTT. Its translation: CASSSGRQGGAEAFF.

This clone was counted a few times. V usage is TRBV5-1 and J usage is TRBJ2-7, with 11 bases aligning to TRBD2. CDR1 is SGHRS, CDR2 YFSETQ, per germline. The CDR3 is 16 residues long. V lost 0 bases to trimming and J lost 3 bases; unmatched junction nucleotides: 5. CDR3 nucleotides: TGCGCCAGCAGCTTGGATAGCGGGAGGGGGAACTACGAGCAGTACTTC. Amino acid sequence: CASSLDSGRGNYEQYF.

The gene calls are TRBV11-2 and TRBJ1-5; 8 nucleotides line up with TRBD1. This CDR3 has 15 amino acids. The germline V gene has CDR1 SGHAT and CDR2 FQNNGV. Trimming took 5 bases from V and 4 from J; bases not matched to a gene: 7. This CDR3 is CASSKQGVSNQPQHF. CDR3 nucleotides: TGTGCCAGCAGCAAACAGGGGGTGAGTAATCAGCCCCAGCATTTT.

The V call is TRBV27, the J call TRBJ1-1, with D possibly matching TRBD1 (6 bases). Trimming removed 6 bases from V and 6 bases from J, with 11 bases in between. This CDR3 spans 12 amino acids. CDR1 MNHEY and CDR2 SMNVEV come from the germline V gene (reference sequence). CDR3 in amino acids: CASRTGSAEAFF. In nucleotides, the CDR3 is TGTGCCAGCAGAACAGGGTCGGCTGAAGCTTTCTTT.

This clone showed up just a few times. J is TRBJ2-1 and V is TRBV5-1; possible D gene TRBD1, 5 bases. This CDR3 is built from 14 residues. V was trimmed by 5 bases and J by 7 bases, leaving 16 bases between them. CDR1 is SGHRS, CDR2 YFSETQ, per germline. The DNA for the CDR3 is TGCGCCAGCAGTTTTGGCCAGGGTTTGAATGAGCAGTTCTTC. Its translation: CASSFGQGLNEQFF.

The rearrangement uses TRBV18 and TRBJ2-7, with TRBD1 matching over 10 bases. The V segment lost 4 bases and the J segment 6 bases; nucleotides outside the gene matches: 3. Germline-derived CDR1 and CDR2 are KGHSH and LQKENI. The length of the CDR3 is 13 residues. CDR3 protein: CASSLGQGGEQYF. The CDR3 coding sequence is TGTGCCAGCTCACTCGGACAGGGGGGCGAGCAGTACTTC.

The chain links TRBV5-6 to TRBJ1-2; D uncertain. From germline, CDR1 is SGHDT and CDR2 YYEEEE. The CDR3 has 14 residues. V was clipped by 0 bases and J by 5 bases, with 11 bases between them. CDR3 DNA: TGTGCCAGCAGCTTGGTCGGAGACGCTTATGGCTACACCTTC. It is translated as CASSLVGDAYGYTF.

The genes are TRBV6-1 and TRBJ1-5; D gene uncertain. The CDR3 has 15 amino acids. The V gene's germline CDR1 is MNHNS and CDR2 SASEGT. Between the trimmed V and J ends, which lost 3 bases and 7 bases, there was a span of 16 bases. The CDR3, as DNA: TGTGCCAGCAGTGAGGCTCCTGCAGGTGGCCAGCCCCAGCATTTT. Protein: CASSEAPAGGQPQHF.

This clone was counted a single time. The CDR3 DNA reads TGTGCCAGTAGTATAGTGGGCTCCTCTATCGATGAGCAGTTCTTC. Translated, it gives CASSIVGSSIDEQFF. The chain combines TRBV19 with TRBJ2-1; D gene ambiguous. Per germline, CDR1 LNHDA and CDR2 SQIVND (reference sequence). The CDR3 is made up of 15 amino acids. The V end was cut by 1 base, the J end by 8 bases, with 15 bases between.

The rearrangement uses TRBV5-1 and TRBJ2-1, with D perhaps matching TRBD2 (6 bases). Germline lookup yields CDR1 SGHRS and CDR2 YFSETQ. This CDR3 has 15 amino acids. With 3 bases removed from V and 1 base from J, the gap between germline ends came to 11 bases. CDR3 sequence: CASSWGGGSYNEQFF. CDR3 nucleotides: TGCGCCAGCAGCTGGGGCGGAGGGTCCTACAATGAGCAGTTCTTC.

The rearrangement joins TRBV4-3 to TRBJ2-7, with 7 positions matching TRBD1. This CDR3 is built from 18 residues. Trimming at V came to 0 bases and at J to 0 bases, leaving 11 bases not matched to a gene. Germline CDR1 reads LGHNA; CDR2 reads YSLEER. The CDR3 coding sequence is TGCGCCAGCAGCCAAGATCTGCAGGGGGTCATTAGCTCCTACGAGCAGTACTTC. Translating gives CASSQDLQGVISSYEQYF.

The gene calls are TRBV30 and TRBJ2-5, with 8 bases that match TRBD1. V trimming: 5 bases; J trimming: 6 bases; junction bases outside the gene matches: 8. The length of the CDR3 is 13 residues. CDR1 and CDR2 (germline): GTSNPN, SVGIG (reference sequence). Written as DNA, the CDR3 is TGTGCCTGGGATACAGGGGGTGGGCAGACCCAGTACTTC. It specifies CAWDTGGGQTQYF.

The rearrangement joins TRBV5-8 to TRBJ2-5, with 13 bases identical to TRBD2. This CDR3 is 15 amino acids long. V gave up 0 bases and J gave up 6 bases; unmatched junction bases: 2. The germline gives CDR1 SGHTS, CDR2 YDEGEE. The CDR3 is CASSLELAGGQTQYF. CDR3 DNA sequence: TGTGCCAGCAGCTTGGAACTAGCGGGGGGGCAGACCCAGTACTTC.

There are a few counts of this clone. In nucleotides, the CDR3 is TGTGCCAGCAGCTTAGCCGGGAGGGGCGGTGAGCAGTTCTTC. It translates to CASSLAGRGGEQFF. V gene TRBV11-3 combines with J gene TRBJ2-1; TRBD2 matches 8 bases. J lost 9 bases, V lost 1 base, and 5 bases had no gene match. Per germline, CDR1 SGHNT and CDR2 YENEEA. The CDR3 runs 14 residues.

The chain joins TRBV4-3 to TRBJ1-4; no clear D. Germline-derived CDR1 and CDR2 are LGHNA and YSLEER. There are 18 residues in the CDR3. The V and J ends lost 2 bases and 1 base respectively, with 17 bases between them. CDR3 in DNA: TGCGCCAGCAGCCAATTCCCCGCATACGGTATAACTAATGAAAAACTGTTTTTT. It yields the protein CASSQFPAYGITNEKLFF.

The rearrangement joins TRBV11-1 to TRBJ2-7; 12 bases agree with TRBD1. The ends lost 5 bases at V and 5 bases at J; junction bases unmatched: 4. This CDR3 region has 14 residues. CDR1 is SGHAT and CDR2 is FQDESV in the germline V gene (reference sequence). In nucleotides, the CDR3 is TGTGCCAGCAGCCTCCGGGACAGGGGGCACGAGCAGTACTTC. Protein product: CASSLRDRGHEQYF. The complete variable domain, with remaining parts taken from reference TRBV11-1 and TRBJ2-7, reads EAEVAQSPRYKITEKSQAVAFWCDPISGHATLYWYRQILGQGPELLVQFQDESVVDDSQLPKDRFSAERLKGVDSTLKIQPAELGDSAMYLCASSLRDRGHEQYFGPGTRLTVT.